The sequence of this TCR beta chain was determined in a study of shared clonotypes between healthy human individuals (dated by TCRdb to between 2020 and 2021). Turning to the overall study: The cohort included three men and a couple of women between 18 and 49 years of age. For each donor, CD4 naive and CD4 memory were each given three plates, CD8 naive was given two plates, and CD8 memory was given one plate. The study deeply sequenced blood TCR repertoires of five healthy adults to estimate repertoire size and the extent of clonotype sharing between individuals. Libraries were prepared and TCR repertoires were sequenced by different laboratories using diverse techniques, in order to increase sequencing depth and limit assay-specific biases. Between about 0.94 and 10 billion PBMCs per donor were obtained by leukapheresis. The paper as a whole reports these results and caveats: Sampling was restricted to blood, and TCR repertoires in tissues likely differ from the TCR repertoires found in blood. Pairwise subsampling led to the expectation that sequencing depth would affect the degree of clonotype sharing among donors. Compared with non-shared clonotypes, clonotypes shared by all four sorted-subset donors had higher generation probabilities. The genetic and exposure-history diversity represented was limited by the small number of donors. When several donors were compared, the shared fraction of clonotypes was around 5% for naive CD4, approximately 3.3% for naive CD8, more than 2% for memory CD4, and around 0.4% for memory CD8. Larger estimated clonotype richness was generally found for naive subsets than for memory subsets. Incomplete sequencing was indicated by rarefaction of sorted-subset datasets, despite the large sequencing depth.

Donors were healthy HIV-negative adults with no recently reported acute infections or vaccinations. Every donor was a Caucasian adult residing in Nashville, Tennessee, USA. CD4+ T cells were enriched through magnetic negative selection, after which naive cells were positively selected on CD45RA and the remaining negative fraction served as the memory subset. After blood collection by leukapheresis, PBMCs were isolated using Ficoll-Histopaque density gradient centrifugation and then cryopreserved in the vapor phase of liquid nitrogen. Analytical flow cytometry was used to check the purity and quantity of each magnetically sorted T cell population. Each sorted fraction had its genomic DNA isolated and then quantified by UV absorbance on a Nanodrop 2000c. A word on this clone: Its target antigen remains unknown. No per-base quality is available; no much larger clone lies one base away.

Using the deep immunoSEQ assay, TCR CDR3 regions were amplified from genomic DNA by multiplex PCR. For each cell subset, the extracted genomic DNA was distributed evenly across all wells of several immunoSEQ 96-well plates, and each plate served as one replicate. Each replicate PCR for sorted subsets received 150 to 250 ng genomic DNA, equal to tens of thousands of T cell genomes. Purified libraries were measured with a Qubit 3.0 fluorometer, size-checked on a Bioanalyzer 2100, and measured again with the KAPA Library Quantification kit. Each immunoSEQ 96-well plate was sequenced on its own single-read 150-cycle Illumina NextSeq 550 flow cell. In the original analysis: The immunoSEQ output contained only junctional sequences without quality scores, so filtering could not match that applied to full-length reads. To assign V/J genes and CDR3, sequences were annotated against IMGT germline references using PyIR, a Python wrapper for IgBLAST v1.9. Reads were removed for weak V/J assignments (E-value above 1e-6), missing CDR3, stop codons, out-of-frame junctions, or ambiguous translated residues. V3J clonotypes were defined as sequences sharing an identical inferred V gene, J gene, and CDR3 amino acid sequence. Percentage overlap between repertoires was computed as shared unique clonotypes divided by the size of the smaller repertoire. Repertoire richness was assessed with RTK rarefaction, the Chao1 estimator, and Recon v2.1 estimates of unobserved clonotypes. Generation probabilities for all TCRbeta clonotypes obtained by the gDNA method from a handful of donors were computed using OLGA. TCRdb carries this immuneACCESS record with in-frame sequences only. Its versions omit some clonotypes, under half of them owing to an unresolved V gene in the studies checked, with the rest unexplained. V, J and clone size derive from that table, while D and trimming were established from the DNA sequence. This sample gives over a million clones in total; roughly 96% of them show up just once. The top ten clones comprise over 1% of the sample.

CDR1 and CDR2 were assigned from the germline V gene as MRHNA and SNTAGT. Trimming accounts for 6 bases at V and 1 base at J, while the number of junction bases matched to no gene is 5. The CDR3 sequence holds 16 residues, the cysteine and phenylalanine included. Just the 48-base CDR3 DNA is kept, in frame starting at base 1. The V and J segments used are TRBV6-4 and TRBJ2-2, and 10 junction bases match TRBD2. Sample: naive CD4+ T cells sorted from blood. Read against the paper, the sample's cell subset or site label means: CD45RA+ positively selected. This TCR came from a man in his thirties or forties in good health. At the DNA level, the sequence is TGTGCCAGCAGCCCCCGGACTAGCGGGAACACCGGGGAGCTGTTTTTT. It is translated as CASSPRTSGNTGELFF.